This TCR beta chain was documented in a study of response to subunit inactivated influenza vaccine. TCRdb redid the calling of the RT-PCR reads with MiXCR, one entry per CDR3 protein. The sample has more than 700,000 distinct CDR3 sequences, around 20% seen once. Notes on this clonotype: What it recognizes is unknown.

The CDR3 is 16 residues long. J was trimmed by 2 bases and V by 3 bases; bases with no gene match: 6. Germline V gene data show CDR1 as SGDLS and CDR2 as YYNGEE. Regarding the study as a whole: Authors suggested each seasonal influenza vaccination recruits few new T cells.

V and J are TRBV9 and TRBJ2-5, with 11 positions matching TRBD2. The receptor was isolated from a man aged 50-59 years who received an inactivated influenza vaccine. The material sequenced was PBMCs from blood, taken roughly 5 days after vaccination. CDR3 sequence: CASSGRTSGLQETQYF. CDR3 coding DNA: TGTGCCAGCAGCGGGCGGACTAGCGGGCTTCAAGAGACCCAGTACTTC.